This T cell receptor beta chain emerged from a study of T-cell memory formation after mild COVID-19. In the study overall: Each donor largely had its own TCR clusters. Study-level findings and limits: Specificity for SARS-CoV-2 was not confirmed among the second-wave clones peaking on day 37. Day 15 to 85 contracting clones showed balanced CD4/CD8; day 15 to 37 expanders favored CD4+.

Trimming stripped 0 bases from V and 5 bases from J, with 12 bases between. The CDR3 loop spans 14 amino acids. Germline-derived CDR1 and CDR2 are DFQATT and SNEGSKA (reference sequence). Of note for this clonotype: The antigen is unknown.

The 5'RACE method, run with constant-segment primers, produced TCR alpha and TCR beta cDNA libraries (carrying sample barcodes and UMIs). TCRdb re-analysed the 5' RACE reads in MiXCR, keeping a single row per CDR3 protein. The data show approximately 300,000 distinct CDR3 sequences, roughly 15% seen once. This sequence joins TRBV20-1 and TRBJ2-3, with a possible D match to TRBD2 (6 bases). This clonotype originated in a man aged 18 to 29 who had mild COVID-19 (a few samples of this study predate the infection). Cell type and time point are not known. What was sequenced was PBMCs or a T cell subset sorted from them (not recorded which). The CDR3 bases are TGCAGTGCTAGAGAAAGCGGGTCAGGAGATACGCAGTATTTT. This codes for CSARESGSGDTQYF.